The rows below give T cell receptor beta chains drawn from one sample of a study of blood T cell repertoires in COVID-19. The assay was immunoSEQ multiplex PCR, and TCRdb's table has in-frame clones only and misses some. Of 300,000 to 350,000 clones in the sample, about nine tenths were seen once. Source material: peripheral blood. All receptors come from a man younger than 35 with active or convalescent COVID-19. Both conserved end residues are part of each CDR3. A D gene is named only where the DNA matches it firmly. The size field is filled for only some rows; it gives once, few, many or a size class.

TRBD2,-,TRBV5-1,TRBJ2-7,CASSYGLADSYEQYF,TGCGCCAGCAGCTACGGTCTAGCGGATTCCTACGAGCAGTACTTC
TRBD2,-,TRBV27,TRBJ2-5,CASSLLAEQETQYF,TGTGCCAGTAGTTTGCTAGCGGAACAAGAGACCCAGTACTTC
-,-,TRBV6-2/TRBV6-3,TRBJ1-5,CASSSGHRPEIRRPQHF,TGTGCCAGCAGTTCCGGACATCGTCCGGAGATTAGGCGGCCCCAGCATTTT
TRBD1,-,TRBV27,TRBJ2-7,CASRYRGSYEQYF,TGTGCCAGCCGATACAGGGGTTCCTACGAGCAGTACTTC
-,-,TRBV4-1,TRBJ1-1,CASSSFWQGTEAFF,TGCGCCAGCAGCTCCTTTTGGCAGGGCACTGAAGCTTTCTTT
TRBD1,-,TRBV19,TRBJ2-5,CASSPSGQAYTSKQETQYF,TGTGCCAGTAGTCCGTCGGGACAGGCCTATACTTCGAAACAAGAGACCCAGTACTTC
-,-,TRBV20-1,TRBJ2-5,CSASPGETQYF,TGCAGTGCAAGCCCCGGAGAGACCCAGTACTTC
-,once,TRBV27,TRBJ1-3,CASSFRFGNTIYF,TGTGCCAGCAGTTTTCGGTTTGGAAACACCATATATTTT
-,-,TRBV27,TRBJ2-7,CASSLTAGYEQYF,TGTGCCAGCAGTTTAACGGCGGGCTACGAGCAGTACTTC
-,-,TRBV5-1,TRBJ1-5,CASSSQGGNQPQHF,TGCGCCAGCAGCTCACAGGGAGGCAATCAGCCCCAGCATTTT
TRBD2,-,TRBV7-2,TRBJ2-3,CASSPGLAAWMGTDTQYF,TGTGCCAGCAGCCCGGGACTAGCTGCGTGGATGGGCACAGATACGCAGTATTTT
TRBD1,few,TRBV2,TRBJ1-4,CASADAGQANEKLFF,TGTGCCAGCGCCGACGCTGGACAGGCCAATGAAAAACTGTTTTTT
-,once,TRBV5-4,TRBJ2-3,CASSLDPGETDTQYF,TGTGCCAGCAGCTTGGATCCGGGAGAGACAGATACGCAGTATTTT
-,once,TRBV25-1,TRBJ2-1,CASSRGNEQFF,TGTGCCAGTTCCAGGGGCAATGAGCAGTTCTTC
-,-,TRBV6-6,TRBJ2-6,CASTKSGANVLTF,TGTGCCAGCACCAAATCTGGGGCCAACGTCCTGACTTTC
TRBD2,-,TRBV5-1,TRBJ2-2,CASSLFAGGPGELFF,TGCGCCAGCAGCTTGTTTGCGGGAGGGCCCGGGGAGCTGTTTTTT
-,-,TRBV5-1,TRBJ1-6,CASSPYDREHSPLHF,TGCGCCAGCAGCCCGTATGACAGAGAGCATTCACCCCTCCACTTT
-,-,TRBV4-1,TRBJ1-1,CASSFRRGDTEAFF,TGCGCCAGCAGCTTCCGGCGGGGAGACACTGAAGCTTTCTTT
-,once,TRBV6-5,TRBJ2-7,CASSNQQAYEQYF,TGTGCCAGCAGTAACCAACAGGCCTACGAGCAGTACTTC
TRBD1,-,TRBV9,TRBJ2-1,CASSGRDRLYNEQFF,TGTGCCAGCAGCGGCCGGGACAGACTATACAATGAGCAGTTCTTC
-,-,TRBV11-2,TRBJ1-2,CASNSGRGVYGYTF,TGTGCCAGCAACTCGGGGAGGGGAGTCTATGGCTACACCTTC
-,-,TRBV3-1/TRBV3-2,TRBJ2-4,CASSQERVGSGVGIQYF,TGTGCCAGCAGCCAAGAACGTGTAGGGTCGGGAGTTGGCATTCAGTACTTC
-,-,TRBV5-1,TRBJ2-1,CATAEGHNYNEQFF,TGCGCCACCGCTGAAGGACACAACTACAATGAGCAGTTCTTC
-,-,TRBV5-3,TRBJ1-2,CARSLGVQTKYGYTF,TGTGCCAGAAGCTTGGGGGTTCAGACTAAATATGGCTACACCTTC
-,-,TRBV6-5,TRBJ2-3,CASSPQGYTQYF,TGTGCCAGCAGTCCACAGGGTTATACGCAGTATTTT
-,-,TRBV4-1,TRBJ1-1,CASSQEAGLTEAFF,TGCGCCAGCAGCCAAGAAGCGGGGCTCACTGAAGCTTTCTTT
-,-,TRBV2,TRBJ2-7,CASSVPREQYF,TGTGCCAGCAGTGTTCCGAGGGAGCAGTACTTC
TRBD2,-,TRBV18,TRBJ2-5,CASSPSLAEETQYF,TGTGCCAGCTCACCGTCCCTAGCGGAAGAGACCCAGTACTTC
TRBD2,-,TRBV27,TRBJ2-1,CASSLSAGRTYNEQFF,TGTGCCAGCAGTTTATCAGCGGGACGGACCTACAATGAGCAGTTCTTC
-,-,TRBV6-5,TRBJ1-1,CASSTTGPNTEAFF,TGTGCCAGCAGCACCACAGGGCCGAACACTGAAGCTTTCTTT
TRBD2,-,TRBV29-1,TRBJ2-1,CSGRRAGVNEQFF,TGCAGCGGGAGGCGGGCGGGAGTCAATGAGCAGTTCTTC
-,-,TRBV27,TRBJ2-7,CASSFPGAPHGEQYF,TGTGCCAGCAGTTTCCCAGGGGCCCCTCATGGTGAGCAGTACTTC
-,-,TRBV5-4,TRBJ2-6,CASSFHSGANVLTF,TGTGCCAGCAGCTTCCATTCTGGGGCCAACGTCCTGACTTTC
TRBD1,-,TRBV6-4,TRBJ2-1,CASSVDRGQGEQFF,TGTGCCAGCAGTGTTGACAGGGGGCAGGGTGAGCAGTTCTTC
-,once,TRBV10-3,TRBJ1-3,CAISETQGNTIYF,TGTGCCATCAGTGAGACACAAGGAAACACCATATATTTT
-,few,TRBV3-1/TRBV3-2,TRBJ2-1,CASSQVAEQFF,TGTGCCAGCAGCCAAGTGGCTGAGCAGTTCTTC
-,-,TRBV2,TRBJ1-3,CASRQREAVFSGNTIYF,TGTGCCAGCAGGCAAAGGGAGGCGGTTTTTTCTGGAAACACCATATATTTT
-,-,TRBV28,TRBJ2-3,CASSLNTLPSPTDTQYF,TGTGCCAGCAGTTTAAATACTCTTCCTTCCCCCACAGATACGCAGTATTTT
-,-,TRBV5-1,TRBJ2-1,CASPYPVDRRRSYNEQFF,TGCGCCAGCCCGTACCCCGTTGACAGGCGTCGCTCCTACAATGAGCAGTTCTTC
-,-,TRBV24-1,TRBJ1-1,CATSQGGTNTEAFF,TGTGCCACCAGTCAGGGAGGAACGAACACTGAAGCTTTCTTT